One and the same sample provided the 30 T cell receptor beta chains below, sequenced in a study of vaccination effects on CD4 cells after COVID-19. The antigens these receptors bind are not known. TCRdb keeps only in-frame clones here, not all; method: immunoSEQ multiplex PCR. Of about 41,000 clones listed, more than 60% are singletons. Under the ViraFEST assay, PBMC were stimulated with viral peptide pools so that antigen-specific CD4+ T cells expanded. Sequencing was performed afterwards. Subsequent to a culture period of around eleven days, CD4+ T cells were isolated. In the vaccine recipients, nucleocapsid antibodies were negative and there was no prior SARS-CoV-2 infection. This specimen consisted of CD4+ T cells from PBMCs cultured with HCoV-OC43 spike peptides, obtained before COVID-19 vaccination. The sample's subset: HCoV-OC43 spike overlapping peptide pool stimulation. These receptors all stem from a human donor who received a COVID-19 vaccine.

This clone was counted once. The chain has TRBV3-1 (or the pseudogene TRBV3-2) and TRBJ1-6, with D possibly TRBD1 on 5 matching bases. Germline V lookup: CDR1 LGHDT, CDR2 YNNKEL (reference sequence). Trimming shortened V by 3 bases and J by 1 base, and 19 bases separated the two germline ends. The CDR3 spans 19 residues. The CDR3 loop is CASSQPWGEFGSYNSPLHF. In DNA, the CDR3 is TGTGCCAGCAGCCAGCCATGGGGGGAGTTCGGATCCTATAATTCACCCCTCCACTTT.

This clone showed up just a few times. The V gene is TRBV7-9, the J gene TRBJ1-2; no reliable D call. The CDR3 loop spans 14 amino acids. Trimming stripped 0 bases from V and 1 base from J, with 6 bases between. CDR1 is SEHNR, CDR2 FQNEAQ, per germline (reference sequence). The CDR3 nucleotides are TGTGCCAGCAGCTTAGCGTCCAGTAACTATGGCTACACCTTC. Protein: CASSLASSNYGYTF.

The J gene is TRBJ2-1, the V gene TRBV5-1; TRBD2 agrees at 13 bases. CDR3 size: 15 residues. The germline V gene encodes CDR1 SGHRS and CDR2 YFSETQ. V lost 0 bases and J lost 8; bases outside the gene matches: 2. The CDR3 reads CASSLVTSGRDEQFF. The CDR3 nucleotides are TGCGCCAGCAGCTTGGTAACTAGCGGGAGGGATGAGCAGTTCTTC.

CDR3 amino acids: CASSLEQGRSNSPLHF. Written as DNA, the CDR3 is TGCGCCAGCAGCTTGGAACAGGGTAGAAGTAATTCACCCCTCCACTTT. The genes are TRBV5-1 and TRBJ1-6, with D perhaps matching TRBD1 (6 bases). V lost 0 bases and J lost 6, with 13 bases in between. CDR1 and CDR2 from the germline V gene are SGHRS and YFSETQ. There are 16 residues in the CDR3.

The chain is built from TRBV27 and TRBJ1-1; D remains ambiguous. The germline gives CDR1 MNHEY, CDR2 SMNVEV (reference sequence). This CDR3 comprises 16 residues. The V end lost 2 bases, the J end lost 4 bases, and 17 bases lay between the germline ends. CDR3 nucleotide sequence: TGTGCCAGCAGTTTACGCGCCACCTCTCGTGGCACTGAAGCTTTCTTT. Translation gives CASSLRATSRGTEAFF.

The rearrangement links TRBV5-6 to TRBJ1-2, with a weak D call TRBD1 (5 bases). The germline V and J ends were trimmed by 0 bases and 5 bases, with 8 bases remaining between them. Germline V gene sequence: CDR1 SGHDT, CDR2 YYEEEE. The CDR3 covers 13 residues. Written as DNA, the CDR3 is TGTGCCAGCAGCTTGGCCCGGACATATGGCTACACCTTC. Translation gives CASSLARTYGYTF.

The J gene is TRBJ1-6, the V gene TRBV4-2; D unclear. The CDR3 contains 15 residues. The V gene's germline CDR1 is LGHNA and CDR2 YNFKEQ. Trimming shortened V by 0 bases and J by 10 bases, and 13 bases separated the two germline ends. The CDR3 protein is CASSQERQAHSPLHF. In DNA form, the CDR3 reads TGTGCCAGCAGCCAAGAGCGGCAGGCTCACTCACCCCTCCACTTT.

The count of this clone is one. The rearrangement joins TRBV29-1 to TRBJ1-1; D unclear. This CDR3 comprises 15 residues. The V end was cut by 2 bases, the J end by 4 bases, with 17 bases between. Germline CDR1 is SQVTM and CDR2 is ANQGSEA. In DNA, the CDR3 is TGCAGCGTTGAACGGCAGGCTTTTTTGTTCACTGAAGCTTTCTTT. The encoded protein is CSVERQAFLFTEAFF. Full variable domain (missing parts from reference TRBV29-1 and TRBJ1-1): SAVISQKPSRDICQRGTSLTIQCQVDSQVTMMFWYRQQPGQSLTLIATANQGSEATYESGFVIDKFPISRPNLTFSTLTVSNMSPEDSSIYLCSVERQAFLFTEAFFGQGTRLTVV.

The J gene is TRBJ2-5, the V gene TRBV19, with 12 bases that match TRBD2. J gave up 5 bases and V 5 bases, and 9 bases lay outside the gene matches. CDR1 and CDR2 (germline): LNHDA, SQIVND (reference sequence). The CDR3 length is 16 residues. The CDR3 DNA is TGTGCCAGTAGTCTCCTACTAGCGGGGGGACGGGAGACCCAGTACTTC. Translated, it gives CASSLLLAGGRETQYF. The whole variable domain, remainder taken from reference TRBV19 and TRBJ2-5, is DGGITQSPKYLFRKEGQNVTLSCEQNLNHDAMYWYRQDPGQGLRLIYYSQIVNDFQKGDIAEGYSVSREKKESFPLTVTSAQKNPTAFYLCASSLLLAGGRETQYFGPGTRLLVL.

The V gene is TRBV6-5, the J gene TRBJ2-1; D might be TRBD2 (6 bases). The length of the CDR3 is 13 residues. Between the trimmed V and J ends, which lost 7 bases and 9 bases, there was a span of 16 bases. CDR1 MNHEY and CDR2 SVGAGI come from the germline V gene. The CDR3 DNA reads TGTGCCAGCACCAGGGACCAAGCGGGTGAGCAGTTCTTC. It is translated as CASTRDQAGEQFF.

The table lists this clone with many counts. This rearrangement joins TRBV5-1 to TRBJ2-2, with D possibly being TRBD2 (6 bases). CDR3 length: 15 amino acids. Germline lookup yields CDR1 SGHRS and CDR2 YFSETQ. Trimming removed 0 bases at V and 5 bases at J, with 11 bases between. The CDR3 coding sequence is TGCGCCAGCAGCTTGGGTGGAGGGAGTACCGGGGAGCTGTTTTTT. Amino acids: CASSLGGGSTGELFF.

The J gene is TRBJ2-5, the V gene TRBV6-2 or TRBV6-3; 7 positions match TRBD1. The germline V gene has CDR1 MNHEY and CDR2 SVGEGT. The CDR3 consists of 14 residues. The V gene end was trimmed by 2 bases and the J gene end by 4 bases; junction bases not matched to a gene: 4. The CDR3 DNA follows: TGTGCCAGCAGTTACAGGGACAGATCAGAGACCCAGTACTTC. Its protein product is CASSYRDRSETQYF.

The DNA for the CDR3 is TGTGCCAGCAGGGGGCCTCGTGCTAGCGGGAGTAATGAGCAGTTCTTC. It codes for CASRGPRASGSNEQFF. The chain is built from TRBV28 and TRBJ2-1, with 10 bases aligning to TRBD2. The germline V gene encodes CDR1 MDHEN and CDR2 SYDVKM. The CDR3 has 16 amino acids. The trim removed 6 bases at V and 7 bases at J, leaving 12 bases unmatched.

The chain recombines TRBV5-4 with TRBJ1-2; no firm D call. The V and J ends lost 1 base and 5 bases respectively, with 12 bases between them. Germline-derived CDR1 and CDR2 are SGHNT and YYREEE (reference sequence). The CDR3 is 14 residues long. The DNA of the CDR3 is TGTGCCAGCAGCTTGTTTACGGGGATATATGGCTACACCTTC. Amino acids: CASSLFTGIYGYTF. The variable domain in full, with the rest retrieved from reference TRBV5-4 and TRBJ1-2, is ETGVTQSPTHLIKTRGQQVTLRCSSQSGHNTVSWYQQALGQGPQFIFQYYREEENGRGNFPPRFSGLQFPNYSSELNVNALELDDSALYLCASSLFTGIYGYTFGSGTRLTVV.

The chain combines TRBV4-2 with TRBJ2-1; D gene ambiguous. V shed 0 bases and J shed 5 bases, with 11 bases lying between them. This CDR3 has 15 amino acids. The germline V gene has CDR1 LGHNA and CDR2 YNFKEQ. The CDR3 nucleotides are TGTGCCAGCAGCCAAGAAGTAACACGCGACAATGAGCAGTTCTTC. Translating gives CASSQEVTRDNEQFF.

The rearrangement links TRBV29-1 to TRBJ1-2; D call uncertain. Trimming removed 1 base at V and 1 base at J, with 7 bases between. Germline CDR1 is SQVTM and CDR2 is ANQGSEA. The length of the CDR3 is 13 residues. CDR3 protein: CSVEVGLNYGYTF. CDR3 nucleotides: TGCAGCGTTGAAGTCGGGCTTAACTATGGCTACACCTTC.

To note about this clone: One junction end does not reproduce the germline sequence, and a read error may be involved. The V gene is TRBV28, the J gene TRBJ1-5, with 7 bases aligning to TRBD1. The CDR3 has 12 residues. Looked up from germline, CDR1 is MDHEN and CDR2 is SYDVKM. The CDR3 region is CASSSGGQLQHF. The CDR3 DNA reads TGTGCCAGCAGTTCTGGGGGACAGCTCCAGCATTTT.

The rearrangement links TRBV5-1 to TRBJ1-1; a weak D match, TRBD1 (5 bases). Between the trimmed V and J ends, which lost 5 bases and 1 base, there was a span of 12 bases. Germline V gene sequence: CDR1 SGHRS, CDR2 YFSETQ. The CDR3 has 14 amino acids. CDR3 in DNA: TGCGCCAGCAGTGATCGGGGCCAGAACACTGAAGCTTTCTTT. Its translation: CASSDRGQNTEAFF.

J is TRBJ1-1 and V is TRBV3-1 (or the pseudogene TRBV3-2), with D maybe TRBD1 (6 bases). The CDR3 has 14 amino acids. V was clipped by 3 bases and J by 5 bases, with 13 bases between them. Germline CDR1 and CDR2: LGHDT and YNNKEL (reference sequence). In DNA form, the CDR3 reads TGTGCCAGCAGCCAGATACAGGGAAAGACTGAAGCTTTCTTT. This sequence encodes CASSQIQGKTEAFF.

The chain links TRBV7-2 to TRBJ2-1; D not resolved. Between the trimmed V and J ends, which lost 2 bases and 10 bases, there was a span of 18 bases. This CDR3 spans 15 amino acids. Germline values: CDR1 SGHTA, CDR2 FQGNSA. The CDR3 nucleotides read TGTGCCAGCAGCTTAACCGTCCACCCCAGGACCGAGCAGTTCTTC. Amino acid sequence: CASSLTVHPRTEQFF.

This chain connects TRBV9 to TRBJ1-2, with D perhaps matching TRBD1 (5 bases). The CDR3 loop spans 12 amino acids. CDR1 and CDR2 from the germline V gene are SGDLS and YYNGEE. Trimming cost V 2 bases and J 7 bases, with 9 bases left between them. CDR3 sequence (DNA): TGTGCCAGCAGCGTGCAGGGCGGTGGCTACACCTTC. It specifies CASSVQGGGYTF. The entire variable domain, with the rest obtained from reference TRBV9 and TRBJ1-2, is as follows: DSGVTQTPKHLITATGQRVTLRCSPRSGDLSVYWYQQSLDQGLQFLIQYYNGEERAKGNILERFSAQQFPDLHSELNLSSLELGDSALYFCASSVQGGGYTFGSGTRLTVV.

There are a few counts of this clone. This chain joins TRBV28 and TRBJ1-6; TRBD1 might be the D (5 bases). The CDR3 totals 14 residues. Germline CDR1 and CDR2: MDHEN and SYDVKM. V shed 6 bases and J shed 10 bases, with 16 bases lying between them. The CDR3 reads CASSLRDRGSPLHF. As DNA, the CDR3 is TGTGCCAGCAGCCTCCGGGACCGGGGGTCACCCCTCCACTTT.

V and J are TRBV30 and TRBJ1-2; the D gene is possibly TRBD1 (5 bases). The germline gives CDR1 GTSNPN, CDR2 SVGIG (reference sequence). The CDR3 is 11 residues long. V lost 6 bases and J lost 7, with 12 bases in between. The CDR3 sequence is CACAGGGGYTF. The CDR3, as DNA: TGTGCCTGCGCGGGGGGAGGTGGCTACACCTTC.

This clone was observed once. CDR3 nucleotide sequence: TGTGCTAGTGGTTTGGTCCTGGTGCGGGACTCCTACGAGCAGTACTTC. This sequence encodes CASGLVLVRDSYEQYF. The rearrangement uses TRBV12-5 and TRBJ2-7; D is possibly TRBD2 (6 bases). Trimming left V 0 bases short and J 0 bases short, with 12 bases between. CDR1 is LGHNT, CDR2 FRNRAP, per germline. This CDR3 is built from 16 residues.

The CDR3 DNA follows: TGTGCCTGGAGTGTCGGGGAGTCAGCCCGCCGGGTCACCTTC. It codes for CAWSVGESARRVTF. The chain links TRBV30 to TRBJ1-2; D is uncertain. V dropped 0 bases and J dropped 13 bases, with 21 bases sitting between them. CDR3 length: 14 amino acids. Germline CDR1 reads GTSNPN; CDR2 reads SVGIG (reference sequence).

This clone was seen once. Written as DNA, the CDR3 is TGTGCCGGGGGACTTACGGAAGAGACCCAGTACTTC. It is translated as CAGGLTEETQYF. The chain combines TRBV2 with TRBJ2-5; maybe TRBD2 (6 bases). CDR3 length: 12 amino acids. Germline assignment: CDR1 SNHLY and CDR2 FYNNEI. V was pared by 11 bases and J by 3 bases, with 13 bases between.

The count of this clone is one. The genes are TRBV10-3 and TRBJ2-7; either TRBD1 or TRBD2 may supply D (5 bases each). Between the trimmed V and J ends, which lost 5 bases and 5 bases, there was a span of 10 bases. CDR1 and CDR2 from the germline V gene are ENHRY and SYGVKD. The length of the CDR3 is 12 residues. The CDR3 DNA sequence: TGTGCCATCAGTTGGGACGTCAACGAGCAGTACTTC. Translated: CAISWDVNEQYF.

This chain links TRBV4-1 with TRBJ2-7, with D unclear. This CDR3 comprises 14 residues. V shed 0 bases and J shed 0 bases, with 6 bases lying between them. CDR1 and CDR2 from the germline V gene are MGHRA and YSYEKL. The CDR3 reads CASSQEGFSYEQYF. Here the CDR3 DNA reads TGCGCCAGCAGCCAAGAAGGGTTCTCCTACGAGCAGTACTTC.

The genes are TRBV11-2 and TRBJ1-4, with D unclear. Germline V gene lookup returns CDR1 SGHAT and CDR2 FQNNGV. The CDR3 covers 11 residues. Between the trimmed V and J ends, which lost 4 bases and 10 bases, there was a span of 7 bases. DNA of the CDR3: TGTGCCAGCAGCTCCCGGGTAAAACTGTTTTTT. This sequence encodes CASSSRVKLFF.

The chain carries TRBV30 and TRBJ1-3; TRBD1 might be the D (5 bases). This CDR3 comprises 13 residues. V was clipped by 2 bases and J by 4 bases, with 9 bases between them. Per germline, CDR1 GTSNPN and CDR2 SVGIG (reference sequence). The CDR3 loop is CAWSQGPGNTIYF. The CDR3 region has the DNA TGTGCCTGGAGTCAGGGTCCAGGAAACACCATATATTTT.